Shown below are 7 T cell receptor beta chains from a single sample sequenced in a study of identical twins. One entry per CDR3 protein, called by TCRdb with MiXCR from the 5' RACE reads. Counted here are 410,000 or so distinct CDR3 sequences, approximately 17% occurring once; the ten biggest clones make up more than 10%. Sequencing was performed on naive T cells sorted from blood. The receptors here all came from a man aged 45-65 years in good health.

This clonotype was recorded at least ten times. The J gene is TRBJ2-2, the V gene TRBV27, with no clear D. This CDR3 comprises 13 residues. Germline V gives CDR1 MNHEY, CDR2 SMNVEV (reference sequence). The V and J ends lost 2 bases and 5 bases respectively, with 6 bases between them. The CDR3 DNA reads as TGTGCCAGCAGTTTACATCGGACCGGGGAGCTGTTTTTT. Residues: CASSLHRTGELFF.

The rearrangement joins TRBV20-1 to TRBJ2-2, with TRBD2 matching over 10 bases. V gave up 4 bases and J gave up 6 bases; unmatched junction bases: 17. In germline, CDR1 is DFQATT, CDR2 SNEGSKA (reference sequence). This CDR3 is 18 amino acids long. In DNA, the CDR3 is TGCAGTGCTAAGTTCGTCCTAGCGGGGGTCAAAAGAGCCGGGGAGCTGTTTTTT. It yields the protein CSAKFVLAGVKRAGELFF.

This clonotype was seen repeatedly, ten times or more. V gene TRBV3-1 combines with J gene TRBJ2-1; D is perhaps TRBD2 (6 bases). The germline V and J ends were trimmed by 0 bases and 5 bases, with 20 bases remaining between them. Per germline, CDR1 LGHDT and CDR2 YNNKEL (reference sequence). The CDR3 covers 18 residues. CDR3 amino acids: CASSQDYLGRPLDNEQFF. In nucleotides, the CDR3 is TGTGCCAGCAGCCAAGATTATTTAGGGAGGCCCCTGGACAATGAGCAGTTCTTC.

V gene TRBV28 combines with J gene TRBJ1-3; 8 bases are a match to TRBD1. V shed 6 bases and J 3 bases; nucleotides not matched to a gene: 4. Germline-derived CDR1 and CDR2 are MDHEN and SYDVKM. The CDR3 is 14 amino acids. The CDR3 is CASRDRVGGNTIYF. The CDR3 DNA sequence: TGTGCCAGCAGGGACAGGGTCGGTGGAAACACCATATATTTT.

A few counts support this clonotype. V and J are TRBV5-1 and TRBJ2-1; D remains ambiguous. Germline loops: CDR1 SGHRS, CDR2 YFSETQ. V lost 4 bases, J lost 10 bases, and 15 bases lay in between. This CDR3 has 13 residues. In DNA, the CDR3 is TGCGCCAGCAGCACCGAAAACCAAGAGGAGCAGTTCTTC. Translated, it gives CASSTENQEEQFF.

The CDR3 protein is CASSPGLAGLITGELFF. The DNA for the CDR3 is TGTGCCAGCAGCCCCGGACTAGCGGGGCTTATCACCGGGGAGCTGTTTTTT. The genes are TRBV4-2 and TRBJ2-2; 12 bases are a match to TRBD2. Germline trimming cut 4 bases from V and 4 bases from J; bases unmatched to any gene: 7. Looked up from germline, CDR1 is LGHNA and CDR2 is YNFKEQ. The CDR3 extends over 17 amino acids.

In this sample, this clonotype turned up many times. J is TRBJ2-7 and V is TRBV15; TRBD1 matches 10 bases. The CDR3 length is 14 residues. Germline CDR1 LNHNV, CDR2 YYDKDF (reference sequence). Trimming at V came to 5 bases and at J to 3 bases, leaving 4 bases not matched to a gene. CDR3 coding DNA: TGTGCCACCAGCCCGGGACAGGGGCTCTACGAGCAGTACTTC. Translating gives CATSPGQGLYEQYF.